Reported below is one T cell receptor beta chain. This specimen comes from a study of blood T cell repertoires in COVID-19. Study background: The analysed material was cDNA or gDNA that came from T cells, B-cell-depleted T cells, or PBMCs.

Libraries were prepared by immunoSEQ multiplex PCR; TCRdb keeps only in-frame clonotypes and omits some of them. This table holds roughly 160,000 clones, 80% to 85% found once. CDR1 and CDR2 (germline): MRHNA, SNTAGT. The CDR3 has 14 amino acids. V shed 6 bases and J shed 3 bases, with 13 bases lying between them. This TCR was recovered from a man between 70 and 80 years old with active or convalescent COVID-19. Material: peripheral blood. V usage is TRBV6-4 and J usage is TRBJ2-3; D might be TRBD2 (5 bases). Here the CDR3 DNA reads TGTGCCAGCAGCGATGGGCGGAGGACAGATACGCAGTATTTT. This codes for CASSDGRRTDTQYF.